What follows are 32 T cell receptor beta chains derived from one specimen sequenced in a study of STAT5B mutations in CD4+ large granular lymphocyte leukemia. Assay: immunoSEQ multiplex PCR; the TCRdb copy retains only in-frame clones and omits some. The sample gives about 48,000 clones, around 70% of which show up once; less than 2% is in the top ten. The sample was CD4+ T cells from blood buffy coats. Receptor source: a human donor in good health.

For this clone: The conserved final phenylalanine or tryptophan is absent from the CDR3, which likely points to a read error. The DNA is omitted, as the CDR3 cannot be located on it reliably, and the CDR3 follows TCRdb's listing. The V gene is TRBV29-1, the J gene TRBJ2-4; whether TRBD1, the table's D call, matches the DNA was not checked. 8 amino acids form the CDR3, both terminal residues included. The germline gives CDR1 SQVTM, CDR2 ANQGSEA. The chain's CDR3 is CSVADSLK.

This clone has just a few counts. The chain uses TRBV7-3 and TRBJ2-3; D may be TRBD2 (6 bases). Trimming left V 4 bases short and J 2 bases short, with 10 bases between. The CDR3 runs 14 residues. CDR1 and CDR2 (germline): SGHTA, FQGTGA. DNA for the CDR3: TGTGCCAGCAGCTCGGGACTTTCCACAGATACGCAGTATTTT. Translation: CASSSGLSTDTQYF.

This chain joins TRBV12-5 and TRBJ1-1, with D hard to call. Germline CDR1 and CDR2: LGHNT and FRNRAP. The CDR3 consists of 15 residues. V was pared by 5 bases and J by 1 base, with 14 bases between. The chain's CDR3 is CASGLAQEQNTEAFF. The CDR3 DNA is TGTGCTAGTGGTCTCGCCCAGGAACAGAACACTGAAGCTTTCTTT. Looking up the rest from reference TRBV12-5 and TRBJ1-1 gives the full variable domain: DARVTQTPRHKVTEMGQEVTMRCQPILGHNTVFWYRQTMMQGLELLAYFRNRAPLDDSGMPKDRFSAEMPDATLATLKIQPSEPRDSAVYFCASGLAQEQNTEAFFGQGTRLTVV.

The chain combines TRBV9 with TRBJ1-1; D remains unclear. Germline CDR1 reads SGDLS; CDR2 reads YYNGEE. V was shortened by 5 bases and J by 2 bases, with 13 bases between the two germline ends. CDR3 size: 14 residues. For the CDR3, the DNA is TGTGCCAGCAGTGAGTCGGGTTTCAACACTGAAGCTTTCTTT. It is translated as CASSESGFNTEAFF.

This chain links TRBV5-1 with TRBJ1-5; possibly TRBD1 for D (5 bases). V lost 7 bases and J 3 bases, leaving 14 bases between the germline ends. CDR1 and CDR2 (germline): SGHRS, YFSETQ. This CDR3 is built from 14 residues. CDR3 bases: TGCGCCAGCGCTAGGGAGGGGTCCAATCAGCCCCAGCATTTT. Translated: CASAREGSNQPQHF.

The J gene is TRBJ1-1, the V gene TRBV9; 7 nucleotides line up with TRBD1. The trim removed 0 bases at V and 4 bases at J, leaving 3 bases unmatched. Germline V gene data show CDR1 as SGDLS and CDR2 as YYNGEE. The CDR3 runs 14 residues. The CDR3 here is CASSVATGSTEAFF. DNA of the CDR3: TGTGCCAGCAGCGTAGCGACAGGGAGCACTGAAGCTTTCTTT.

The rearrangement joins TRBV6-6 to TRBJ2-2; the D gene is possibly TRBD1 (6 bases). The V and J ends lost 10 bases and 0 bases respectively, with 12 bases between them. Per germline, CDR1 MNHNY and CDR2 SVGAGI (reference sequence). The CDR3 totals 14 residues. The DNA of the CDR3 is TGTGCCACCCGAGGGGGAACGAACACCGGGGAGCTGTTTTTT. It specifies CATRGGTNTGELFF.

The chain couples TRBV5-1 to TRBJ2-6, with TRBD1 as a possible D gene (5 bases). The CDR3 loop spans 20 amino acids. Germline assignment: CDR1 SGHRS and CDR2 YFSETQ. Trimming left V 0 bases short and J 0 bases short, with 19 bases between. The CDR3 sequence is CASSLATPLDSFSGANVLTF. The DNA for the CDR3 is TGCGCCAGCAGCTTGGCAACCCCCCTCGACAGTTTCTCTGGGGCCAACGTCCTGACTTTC.

V and J are TRBV5-1 and TRBJ2-1; 11 positions match TRBD2. Losses at the gene ends were 4 bases for V and 1 base for J; bases not matched to a gene: 10. This CDR3 has 18 amino acids. Germline V gene data show CDR1 as SGHRS and CDR2 as YFSETQ. The CDR3 loop is CASSQLPSGGTSYNEQFF. DNA of the CDR3: TGCGCCAGCAGCCAACTTCCTAGCGGGGGGACATCCTACAATGAGCAGTTCTTC.

The gene calls are TRBV14 and TRBJ2-1; the D call may be TRBD1 or TRBD2 (5 bases each). Germline V gene sequence: CDR1 SGHDN, CDR2 FVKESK. The CDR3 is made up of 13 amino acids. V was pared by 3 bases and J by 9 bases, with 12 bases between. CDR3 nucleotide sequence: TGTGCCAGCAGCCATGGGCCGGGGCGTGAGCAGTTCTTC. It codes for CASSHGPGREQFF.

This clone turned up a few times. The chain couples TRBV9 to TRBJ1-2; D remains unclear. The CDR3 spans 15 residues. With 0 bases removed from V and 4 bases from J, the gap between germline ends came to 13 bases. The V gene's germline CDR1 is SGDLS and CDR2 YYNGEE. The CDR3 nucleotides are TGTGCCAGCAGCGTAGGAAGGATGAGTGTCTATGGCTACACCTTC. Translated: CASSVGRMSVYGYTF.

The chain employs TRBV7-4 and TRBJ2-1; D possibly corresponds to TRBD1 (6 bases). V shed 6 bases and J shed 4 bases, with 19 bases lying between them. CDR1 and CDR2 (germline): SGHVT, SQSDAQ. The CDR3 runs to 16 residues. CDR3 nucleotide sequence: TGTGCCAGCAGAGAACAGGGAAAAGAGGTTTACAATGAGCAGTTCTTC. The encoded protein is CASREQGKEVYNEQFF.

This clone has a handful of counts. V and J are TRBV5-1 and TRBJ1-1; D may be TRBD1 (6 bases). The CDR3 consists of 16 residues. The V gene lost 5 bases and the J gene lost 4 bases, with 21 bases spanning the gap. Germline lookup yields CDR1 SGHRS and CDR2 YFSETQ. In DNA form, the CDR3 reads TGCGCCAGCAGGGGTGGGGCAGGGGAGGCGGGCACTGAAGCTTTCTTT. Protein product: CASRGGAGEAGTEAFF.

This clone was counted between two and nine times. The rearrangement joins TRBV6-1 to TRBJ1-6, with D possibly matching TRBD1 (6 bases). V lost 3 bases, J lost 3 bases, and 12 bases lay in between. CDR3 length equals 16 residues. Germline CDR1 reads MNHNS; CDR2 reads SASEGT. In DNA, the CDR3 is TGTGCCAGCAGTGATCTAGGACAGTTCTATAATTCACCCCTCCACTTT. Its protein product is CASSDLGQFYNSPLHF.

V is TRBV4-1 and J is TRBJ2-5; D is unresolved. Trimming took off 0 bases at V and 9 bases at J, with 17 bases between the two ends. This CDR3 contains 15 residues. Germline values: CDR1 MGHRA, CDR2 YSYEKL. The CDR3 protein is CASSQDRGSPWPQYF. The CDR3 DNA reads as TGCGCCAGCAGCCAAGATCGTGGTAGTCCGTGGCCCCAGTACTTC.

V gene TRBV6-5 combines with J gene TRBJ1-6; 7 bases agree with TRBD1. Germline loops: CDR1 MNHEY, CDR2 SVGAGI. This CDR3 has 13 residues. J lost 6 bases, V lost 5 bases, and 1 base had no gene match. Here the CDR3 DNA reads TGTGCCAGCAGTGACAGGGCTAATTCACCCCTCCACTTT. It specifies CASSDRANSPLHF.

The CDR3: CASSFRALNTGELFF. CDR3 in DNA: TGTGCCAGCAGCTTTCGGGCTCTGAACACCGGGGAGCTGTTTTTT. The rearrangement links TRBV5-6 to TRBJ2-2; unclear D gene. V shed 2 bases and J shed 1 base, with 9 bases lying between them. Germline V gives CDR1 SGHDT, CDR2 YYEEEE. The CDR3 runs to 15 residues.

This chain joins TRBV14 and TRBJ2-7; D is unclear. The V and J ends lost 0 bases and 1 base respectively, with 16 bases between them. CDR1 is SGHDN and CDR2 is FVKESK in the germline V gene. The CDR3 sequence is 17 residues long. CDR3 sequence reads: CASSQDGPWVSSYEQYF. In DNA, the CDR3 is TGTGCCAGCAGCCAAGATGGTCCGTGGGTTTCGTCCTACGAGCAGTACTTC.

The V call is TRBV10-3, the J call TRBJ2-3; TRBD2 matches 8 bases. V was pared by 9 bases and J by 3 bases, with 5 bases of the junction left unmatched. The CDR3 is 13 residues long. Germline assignment: CDR1 ENHRY and CDR2 SYGVKD. The CDR3 sequence is CAIKPGGTDTQYF. DNA for the CDR3: TGTGCCATTAAACCGGGAGGGACAGATACGCAGTATTTT.

This clone was found a few times. The V gene is TRBV30, the J gene TRBJ1-2; D unclear. The germline CDR1 and CDR2 sequences are GTSNPN and SVGIG (reference sequence). Trimming stripped 8 bases from V and 10 bases from J, with 8 bases between. The CDR3 contains 8 residues. This CDR3 is CALNPYTF. Written as DNA, the CDR3 is TGTGCCCTAAACCCCTACACCTTC.

This clone was seen once. This chain links TRBV6-5 with TRBJ1-4; weak D call: TRBD1 (5 bases). CDR1 and CDR2 (germline): MNHEY, SVGAGI. The CDR3 runs 14 residues. Trimming stripped 2 bases from V and 5 bases from J, with 9 bases between. CDR3 DNA: TGTGCCAGCAGTTACCTGGGGGAGAATGAAAAACTGTTTTTT. This sequence encodes CASSYLGENEKLFF.

The chain joins TRBV6-5 to TRBJ2-7; a weak D match, TRBD1 (5 bases). The CDR3 contains 13 residues. Germline V CDR1 and CDR2: MNHEY, SVGAGI. Trimming shortened V by 7 bases and J by 2 bases, and 12 bases separated the two germline ends. The CDR3 reads CASKVGPPYEQYF. The CDR3 region has the DNA TGTGCCAGCAAGGTGGGGCCACCCTACGAGCAGTACTTC.

The gene calls are TRBV13 and TRBJ1-3; TRBD1 is a possible D gene (5 bases). The CDR3 spans 16 residues. The germline gives CDR1 PRHDT, CDR2 FYEKMQ (reference sequence). Trimming cost V 5 bases and J 2 bases, with 16 bases left between them. The CDR3 DNA follows: TGTGCCAGCAGCCCTTGGACAAGTTCAACTGGAAACACCATATATTTT. Translation: CASSPWTSSTGNTIYF.

The V gene is TRBV6-6, the J gene TRBJ2-1; no clear D gene. CDR3 length: 14 amino acids. CDR1 is MNHNY and CDR2 is SVGAGI in the germline V gene (reference sequence). V was trimmed by 2 bases and J by 6 bases, leaving 11 bases between them. CDR3 loop: CASSYGFGSNEQFF. The CDR3, as DNA: TGTGCCAGCAGTTACGGCTTTGGAAGCAATGAGCAGTTCTTC.

This clone is a singleton in its sample. The chain employs TRBV7-2 and TRBJ1-6, with D perhaps matching TRBD1 (5 bases). Germline V gene sequence: CDR1 SGHTA, CDR2 FQGNSA. V lost 5 bases to trimming and J lost 6 bases, with 11 bases between them. The CDR3 has 14 residues. CDR3 residues: CASSPTTGNSPLHF. In DNA, the CDR3 is TGTGCCAGCAGCCCCACAACAGGTAATTCACCCCTCCACTTT.

This clone was recorded a few times. J is TRBJ1-3 and V is TRBV5-1; D might be TRBD1 (6 bases). V shed 4 bases and J shed 3 bases, with 14 bases lying between them. There are 15 residues in the CDR3. Per germline, CDR1 SGHRS and CDR2 YFSETQ. This CDR3 is CASSAQGLDGNTIYF. CDR3 in DNA: TGCGCCAGCAGCGCACAGGGTTTAGATGGAAACACCATATATTTT. Variable domain in full (rest from reference TRBV5-1 and TRBJ1-3): KAGVTQTPRYLIKTRGQQVTLSCSPISGHRSVSWYQQTPGQGLQFLFEYFSETQRNKGNFPGRFSGRQFSNSRSEMNVSTLELGDSALYLCASSAQGLDGNTIYFGEGSWLTVV.

This chain uses TRBV29-1 with TRBJ1-1, with TRBD1 as a possible D gene (5 bases). The CDR3 consists of 13 residues. Germline V gene sequence: CDR1 SQVTM, CDR2 ANQGSEA. V gave up 4 bases and J gave up 0 bases, with 9 bases separating them. CDR3 protein: CSVAGTLNTEAFF. The CDR3 DNA is TGCAGCGTTGCGGGGACCTTGAACACTGAAGCTTTCTTT. The full variable domain, rest sourced from reference TRBV29-1 and TRBJ1-1, is SAVISQKPSRDICQRGTSLTIQCQVDSQVTMMFWYRQQPGQSLTLIATANQGSEATYESGFVIDKFPISRPNLTFSTLTVSNMSPEDSSIYLCSVAGTLNTEAFFGQGTRLTVV.

The gene calls are TRBV6-5 and TRBJ1-6, with TRBD1 matching 10 bases. The CDR3 consists of 15 residues. The germline gives CDR1 MNHEY, CDR2 SVGAGI. V trimming: 0 bases; J trimming: 9 bases; junction bases outside the gene matches: 2. The CDR3 is CASSYSRDRGSPLHF. The CDR3 DNA reads as TGTGCCAGCAGTTACTCCCGGGACAGGGGTTCACCCCTCCACTTT.

This chain uses TRBV2 with TRBJ2-5, with D possibly matching TRBD2 (5 bases). The ends were cut back, 5 bases at V and 4 bases at J, with 5 bases in the middle. The CDR3 has 11 residues. Germline CDR1 and CDR2: SNHLY and FYNNEI. Here the CDR3 reads CASSRGETQYF. The CDR3 DNA reads TGTGCCAGCAGTCGGGGAGAGACCCAGTACTTC.

This clone was observed a handful of times. This sequence joins TRBV5-1 and TRBJ1-4; 9 positions agree with TRBD1. This CDR3 spans 15 amino acids. Germline CDR1 reads SGHRS; CDR2 reads YFSETQ. With V trimmed by 3 bases and J by 8 bases, 8 bases remained unmatched. CDR3 sequence: CASSSVQGAGEKLFF. The CDR3 bases are TGCGCCAGCAGCTCCGTACAGGGGGCAGGAGAAAAACTGTTTTTT.

This chain joins TRBV19 and TRBJ2-3; TRBD2 agrees at 9 bases. J lost 1 base, V lost 3 bases, and 2 bases had no gene match. There are 15 residues in the CDR3. Germline V lookup: CDR1 LNHDA, CDR2 SQIVND (reference sequence). In DNA, the CDR3 is TGTGCCAGTAGTATGCAGCGGGGGGGCACAGATACGCAGTATTTT. Translation: CASSMQRGGTDTQYF.

The genes are TRBV6-5 and TRBJ1-1; tentative D call: TRBD1 (5 bases). There are 13 residues in the CDR3. CDR1 is MNHEY and CDR2 is SVGAGI in the germline V gene. V was shortened by 8 bases and J by 8 bases, with 18 bases between the two germline ends. CDR3: CASYPRARAEAFF. In nucleotides, the CDR3 is TGTGCCAGCTACCCCCGCGCCAGGGCGGAAGCTTTCTTT.